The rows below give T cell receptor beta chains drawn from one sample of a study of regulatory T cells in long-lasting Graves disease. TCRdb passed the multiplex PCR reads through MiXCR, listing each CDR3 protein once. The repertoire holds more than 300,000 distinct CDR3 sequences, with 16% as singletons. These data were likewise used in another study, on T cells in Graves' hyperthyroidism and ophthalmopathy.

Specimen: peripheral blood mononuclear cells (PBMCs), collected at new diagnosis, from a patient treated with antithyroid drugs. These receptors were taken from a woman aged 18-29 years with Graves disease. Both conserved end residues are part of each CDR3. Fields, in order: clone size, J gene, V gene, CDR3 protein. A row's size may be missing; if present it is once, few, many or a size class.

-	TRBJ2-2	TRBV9	CASSVVAGADTGELFF
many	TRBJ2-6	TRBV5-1	CASSWGGGTAGANVLTF
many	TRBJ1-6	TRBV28	CASSITVGQGGSPLHF
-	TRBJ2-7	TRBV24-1	CATSEGQDYEQYF
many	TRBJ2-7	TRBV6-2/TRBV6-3	CASSYAISYEQYF
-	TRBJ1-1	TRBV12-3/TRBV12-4	CASTSGAANTGAFF
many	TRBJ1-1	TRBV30	CAWSSLAPWITEAFF
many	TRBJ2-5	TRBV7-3	CASSLGWGGSETQYF
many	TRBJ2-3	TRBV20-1	CSASGAESTDTQYF
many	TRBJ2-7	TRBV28	CASSPGTGEQYF
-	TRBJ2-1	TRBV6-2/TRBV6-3	CASSRQPPGPSGGGAPEQFF
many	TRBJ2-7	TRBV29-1	CSVVWGTGRSYEQYF
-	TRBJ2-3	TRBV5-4	CASRPRREPSTDTQYF
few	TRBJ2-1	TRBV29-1	CSASRAPNEQFF
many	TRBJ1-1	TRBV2	CASSAQGMGNTEAFF